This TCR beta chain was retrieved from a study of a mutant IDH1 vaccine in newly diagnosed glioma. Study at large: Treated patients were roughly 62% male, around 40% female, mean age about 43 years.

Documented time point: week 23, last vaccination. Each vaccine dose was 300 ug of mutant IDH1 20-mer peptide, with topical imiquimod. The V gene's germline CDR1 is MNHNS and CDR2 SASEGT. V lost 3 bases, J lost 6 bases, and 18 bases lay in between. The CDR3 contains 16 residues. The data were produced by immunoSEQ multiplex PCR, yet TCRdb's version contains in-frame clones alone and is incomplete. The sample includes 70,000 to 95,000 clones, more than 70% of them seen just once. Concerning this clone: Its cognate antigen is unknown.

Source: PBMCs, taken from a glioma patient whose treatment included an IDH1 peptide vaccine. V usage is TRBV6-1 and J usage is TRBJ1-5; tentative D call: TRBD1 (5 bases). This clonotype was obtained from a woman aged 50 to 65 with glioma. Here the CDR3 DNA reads TGTGCCAGCAGTGAGGGGACGGATTCCTGGGGTCAGCCCCAGCATTTT. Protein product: CASSEGTDSWGQPQHF.